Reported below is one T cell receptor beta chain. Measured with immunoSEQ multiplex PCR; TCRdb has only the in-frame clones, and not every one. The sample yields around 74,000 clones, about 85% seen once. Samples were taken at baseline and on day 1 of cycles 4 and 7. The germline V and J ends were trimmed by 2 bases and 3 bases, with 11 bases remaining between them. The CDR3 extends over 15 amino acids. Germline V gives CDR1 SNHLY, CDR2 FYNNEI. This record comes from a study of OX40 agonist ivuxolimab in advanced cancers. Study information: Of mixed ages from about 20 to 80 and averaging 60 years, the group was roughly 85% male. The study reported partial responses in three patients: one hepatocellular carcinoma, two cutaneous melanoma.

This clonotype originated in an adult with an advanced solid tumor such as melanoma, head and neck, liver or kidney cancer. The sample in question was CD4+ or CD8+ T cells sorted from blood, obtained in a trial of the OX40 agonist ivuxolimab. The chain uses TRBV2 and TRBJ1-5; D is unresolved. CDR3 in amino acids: CASSELPPLNQPQHF. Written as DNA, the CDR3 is TGTGCCAGCAGTGAACTTCCTCCCCTCAATCAGCCCCAGCATTTT.